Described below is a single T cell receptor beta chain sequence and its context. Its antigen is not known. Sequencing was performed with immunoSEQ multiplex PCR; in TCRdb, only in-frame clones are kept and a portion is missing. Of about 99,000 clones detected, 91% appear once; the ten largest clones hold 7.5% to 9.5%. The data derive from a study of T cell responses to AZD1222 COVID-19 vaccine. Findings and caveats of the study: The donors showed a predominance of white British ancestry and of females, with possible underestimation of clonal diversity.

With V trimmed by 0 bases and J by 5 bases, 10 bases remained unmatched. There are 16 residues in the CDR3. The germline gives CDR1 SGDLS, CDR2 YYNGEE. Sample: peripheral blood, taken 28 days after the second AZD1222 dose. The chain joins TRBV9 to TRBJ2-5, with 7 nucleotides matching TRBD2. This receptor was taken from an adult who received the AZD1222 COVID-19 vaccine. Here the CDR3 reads CASSVEASGKGETQYF. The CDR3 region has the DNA TGTGCCAGCAGCGTAGAGGCTAGCGGAAAAGGGGAGACCCAGTACTTC.